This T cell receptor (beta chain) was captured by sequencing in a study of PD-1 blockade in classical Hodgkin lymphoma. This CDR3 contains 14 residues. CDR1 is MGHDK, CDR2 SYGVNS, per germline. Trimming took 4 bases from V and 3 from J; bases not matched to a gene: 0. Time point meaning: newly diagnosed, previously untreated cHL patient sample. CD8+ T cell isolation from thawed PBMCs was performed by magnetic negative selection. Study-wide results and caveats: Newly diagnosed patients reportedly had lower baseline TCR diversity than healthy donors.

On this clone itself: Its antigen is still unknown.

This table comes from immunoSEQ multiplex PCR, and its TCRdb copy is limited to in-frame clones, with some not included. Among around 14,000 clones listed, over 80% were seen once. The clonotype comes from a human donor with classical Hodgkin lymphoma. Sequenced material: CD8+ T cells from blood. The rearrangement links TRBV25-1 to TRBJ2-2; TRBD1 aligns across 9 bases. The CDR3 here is CASSGQGDTGELFF. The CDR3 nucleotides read TGTGCCAGCAGTGGACAGGGGGACACCGGGGAGCTGTTTTTT. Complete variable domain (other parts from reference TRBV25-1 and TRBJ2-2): EADIYQTPRYLVIGTGKKITLECSQTMGHDKMYWYQQDPGMELHLIHYSYGVNSTEKGDLSSESTVSRIRTEHFPLTLESARPSHTSQYLCASSGQGDTGELFFGEGSRLTVL.